This record looks at one T cell receptor (beta chain) sequence and its context. The antigen is unknown. The sample originates from a study of PD-1 blockade in classical Hodgkin lymphoma. The repertoire was sequenced with immunoSEQ multiplex PCR; TCRdb's copy has only in-frame clones and lacks some. The repertoire holds fewer than 100,000 clones, with around 93% as singletons. Trimming took 6 bases from V and 5 from J, leaving 15 bases between them. Germline V gives CDR1 MNHEY, CDR2 SMNVEV (reference sequence). The CDR3 consists of 14 residues. The sample's time point: cycle 4 day 1 (C4D1), after about 6 weeks of nivolumab. Following autologous stem cell transplantation, relapse occurred in every patient, and exposure to brentuximab vedotin varied. Complete response, partial response or progressive disease were the best responses. Study-wide results and caveats: Newly diagnosed patients were reported to start with lower TCR diversity than healthy donors. Some patients started nivolumab under 1 year after ASCT, and they were excluded. By C4D1 there was a significant rise in CD4+ TCR diversity but not in CD8+ TCR diversity.

The receptor's source is a human donor with classical Hodgkin lymphoma. The rearrangement links TRBV27 to TRBJ2-3; no clear D gene. The specimen was peripheral blood mononuclear cells (PBMCs), collected before the fourth cycle of nivolumab. CDR3 in amino acids: CASRLSVGIDTQYF. The CDR3 region has the DNA TGTGCCAGCAGATTAAGCGTGGGGATAGATACGCAGTATTTT.